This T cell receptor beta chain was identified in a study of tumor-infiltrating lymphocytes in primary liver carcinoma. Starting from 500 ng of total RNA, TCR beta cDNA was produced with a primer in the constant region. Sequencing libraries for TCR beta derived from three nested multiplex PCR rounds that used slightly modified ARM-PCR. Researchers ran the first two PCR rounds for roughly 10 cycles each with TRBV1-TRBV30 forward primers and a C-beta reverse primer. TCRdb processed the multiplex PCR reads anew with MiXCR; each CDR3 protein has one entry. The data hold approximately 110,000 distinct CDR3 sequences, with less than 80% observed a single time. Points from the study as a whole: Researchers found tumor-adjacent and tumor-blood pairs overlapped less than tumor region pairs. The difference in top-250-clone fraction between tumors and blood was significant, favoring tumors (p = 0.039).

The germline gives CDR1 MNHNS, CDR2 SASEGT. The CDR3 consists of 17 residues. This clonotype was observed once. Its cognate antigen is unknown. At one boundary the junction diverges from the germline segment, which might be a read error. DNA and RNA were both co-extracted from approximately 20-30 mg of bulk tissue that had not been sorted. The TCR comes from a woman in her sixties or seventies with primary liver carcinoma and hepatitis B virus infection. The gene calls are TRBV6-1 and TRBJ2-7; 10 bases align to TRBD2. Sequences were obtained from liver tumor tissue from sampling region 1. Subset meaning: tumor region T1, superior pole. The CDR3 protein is CASTESPHPAGGYEQYF. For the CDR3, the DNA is TGTGCCAGCACTGAATCCCCCCATCCAGCGGGAGGGTACGAGCAGTACTTC.